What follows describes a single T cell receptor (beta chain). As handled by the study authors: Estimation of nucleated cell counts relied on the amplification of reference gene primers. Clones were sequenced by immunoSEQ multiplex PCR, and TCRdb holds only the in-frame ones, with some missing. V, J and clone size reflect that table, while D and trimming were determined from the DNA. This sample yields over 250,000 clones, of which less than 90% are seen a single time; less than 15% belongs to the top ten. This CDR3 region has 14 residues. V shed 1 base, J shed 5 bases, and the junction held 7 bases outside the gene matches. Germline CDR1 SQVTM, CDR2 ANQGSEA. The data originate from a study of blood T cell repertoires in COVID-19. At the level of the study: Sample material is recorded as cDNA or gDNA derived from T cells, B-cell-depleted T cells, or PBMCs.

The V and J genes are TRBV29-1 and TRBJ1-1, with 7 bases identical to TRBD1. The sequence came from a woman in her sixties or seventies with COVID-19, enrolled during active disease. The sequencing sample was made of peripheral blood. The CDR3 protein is CSVEVDRVGTEAFF. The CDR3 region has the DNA TGCAGCGTTGAAGTTGACAGGGTGGGAACTGAAGCTTTCTTT.